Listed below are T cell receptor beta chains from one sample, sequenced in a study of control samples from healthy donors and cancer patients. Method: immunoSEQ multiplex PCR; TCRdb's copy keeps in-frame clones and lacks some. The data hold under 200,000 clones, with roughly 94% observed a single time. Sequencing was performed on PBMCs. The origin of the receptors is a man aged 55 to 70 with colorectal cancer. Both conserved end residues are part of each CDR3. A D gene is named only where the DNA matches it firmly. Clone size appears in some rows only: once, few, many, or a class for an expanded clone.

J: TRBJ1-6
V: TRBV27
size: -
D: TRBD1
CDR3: CASSSSSDRGLVNSPLHF
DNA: TGTGCCAGCAGTTCCTCCTCGGACAGGGGACTTGTTAATTCACCCCTCCACTTT

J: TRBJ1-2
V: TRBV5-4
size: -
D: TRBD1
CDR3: CASSSGQANYGYTF
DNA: TGTGCCAGCAGCTCGGGACAGGCTAACTATGGCTACACCTTC

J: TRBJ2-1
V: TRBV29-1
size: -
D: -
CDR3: CSVRDTTYNEQFF
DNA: TGCAGCGTGCGGGACACCACCTACAATGAGCAGTTCTTC

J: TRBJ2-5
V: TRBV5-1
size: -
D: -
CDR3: CASSLAEGVPETQYF
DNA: TGCGCCAGCAGCTTGGCGGAGGGGGTCCCGGAGACCCAGTACTTC

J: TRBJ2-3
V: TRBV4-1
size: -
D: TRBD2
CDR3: CASSQDSPVAGGFSTDTQYF
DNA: TGCGCCAGCAGCCAAGATAGTCCCGTGGCGGGGGGGTTTAGCACAGATACGCAGTATTTT

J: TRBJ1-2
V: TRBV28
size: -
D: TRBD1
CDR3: CASSSPTGTDYGYTF
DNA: TGTGCCAGCAGTTCCCCGACGGGGACAGACTATGGCTACACCTTC

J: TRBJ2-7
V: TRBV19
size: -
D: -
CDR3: CASSIGHTGEQYF
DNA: TGTGCCAGTAGTATAGGACATACCGGCGAGCAGTACTTC

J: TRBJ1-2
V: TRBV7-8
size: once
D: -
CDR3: CASSSTGEPSGYTF
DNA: TGTGCCAGCAGCTCGACCGGGGAGCCGTCTGGCTACACCTTC

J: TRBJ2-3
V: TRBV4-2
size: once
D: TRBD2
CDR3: CASSQAPTGTSGGAGTDTQYF
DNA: TGTGCCAGCAGCCAAGCCCCCACCGGGACTAGCGGGGGGGCGGGGACAGATACGCAGTATTTT

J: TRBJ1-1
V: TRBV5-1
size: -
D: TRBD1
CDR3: CASSKGQGEYTEAFF
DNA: TGCGCCAGCAGCAAAGGACAGGGCGAGTACACTGAAGCTTTCTTT

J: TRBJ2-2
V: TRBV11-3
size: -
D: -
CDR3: CASTFRAGTGELFF
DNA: TGTGCCAGCACCTTTCGGGCAGGTACCGGGGAGCTGTTTTTT

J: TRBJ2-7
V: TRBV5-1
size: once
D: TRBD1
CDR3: CASSTGGSGEQYF
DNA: TGCGCCAGCTCAACAGGGGGCTCGGGAGAGCAGTACTTC

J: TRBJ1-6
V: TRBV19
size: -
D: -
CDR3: CASSPSYRERRSPLHF
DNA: TGTGCCAGTAGCCCGTCATACAGGGAACGACGGTCACCCCTCCACTTT

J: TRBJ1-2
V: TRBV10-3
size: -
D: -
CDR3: CAISEGPYGYTF
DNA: TGTGCCATCAGTGAAGGACCCTATGGCTACACCTTC

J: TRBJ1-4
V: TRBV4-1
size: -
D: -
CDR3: CASSQDRQATNEKLFF
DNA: TGCGCCAGCAGCCAAGATAGGCAAGCAACTAATGAAAAACTGTTTTTT

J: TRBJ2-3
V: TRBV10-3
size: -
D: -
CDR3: CAISERAGDSTDTQYF
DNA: TGTGCCATCAGTGAGAGGGCAGGGGATAGCACAGATACGCAGTATTTT

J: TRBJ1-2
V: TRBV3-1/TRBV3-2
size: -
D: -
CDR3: CASSQQTNYGYTF
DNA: TGTGCCAGCAGCCAACAGACTAACTATGGCTACACCTTC